Following are 23 T cell receptor beta chains from one sample sequenced in a study of T cell changes during pregnancy in multiple sclerosis. The method was immunoSEQ multiplex PCR; TCRdb's version includes in-frame clones alone and lacks a portion of them. The repertoire includes 90,000 to 120,000 clones, roughly 93% of them detected once, and more than 0.8% sits in the top ten. Sample: peripheral blood, taken before pregnancy. The receptors derive from a female donor with multiple sclerosis, enrolled in a pregnancy study.

The chain links TRBV30 to TRBJ1-1; maybe TRBD1 (5 bases). The CDR3 loop spans 13 amino acids. Germline V gives CDR1 GTSNPN, CDR2 SVGIG (reference sequence). V lost 4 bases and J 0 bases, leaving 9 bases between the germline ends. CDR3 region: CAWIGQLNTEAFF. CDR3 nucleotide sequence: TGTGCCTGGATTGGACAATTGAACACTGAAGCTTTCTTT.

The chain carries TRBV10-1 and TRBJ2-1; 11 positions match TRBD2. The CDR3 spans 15 residues. Germline V gene sequence: CDR1 WNHNN, CDR2 SYGVQD (reference sequence). With V trimmed by 3 bases and J by 7 bases, 5 bases remained unmatched. The CDR3 here is CASSDGTSGYNEQFF. The CDR3 DNA follows: TGCGCCAGCAGTGATGGGACTAGCGGATATAATGAGCAGTTCTTC.

This chain links TRBV4-3 with TRBJ2-7; 7 bases match TRBD2. Unmatched junction bases numbered 19, after V lost 3 bases and J lost 5 bases. CDR3 length: 18 residues. In germline, CDR1 is LGHNA, CDR2 YSLEER. CDR3 sequence (DNA): TGCGCCAGCAGCCACGACTACGTAGGGGAGGGCCGGGTCGACGAGCAGTACTTC. This sequence encodes CASSHDYVGEGRVDEQYF.

The chain carries TRBV7-2 and TRBJ2-1; D may be TRBD2 (6 bases). Trimming shortened V by 4 bases and J by 0 bases, and 16 bases separated the two germline ends. Germline V gene lookup returns CDR1 SGHTA and CDR2 FQGNSA. The CDR3 runs to 17 residues. CDR3 bases: TGTGCCAGCAGCTCCAGCTCCAGCGGGCGCTCCTACAATGAGCAGTTCTTC. Protein sequence: CASSSSSSGRSYNEQFF.

Remarks on this clone: Other DNA sequences in this specimen translate into the identical CDR3. The rearrangement uses TRBV19 and TRBJ2-7; D may be TRBD1 (6 bases). The CDR3 sequence is 12 residues long. Trimming cost V 8 bases and J 1 base, with 9 bases left between them. CDR1 is LNHDA, CDR2 SQIVND, per germline (reference sequence). The CDR3 nucleotides are TGTGCCAGTTCCACAGGGTCCTACGAGCAGTACTTC. It is translated as CASSTGSYEQYF.

The chain employs TRBV4-1 and TRBJ1-5; 8 bases line up with TRBD1. The J segment lost 6 bases and the V segment lost 1 base, leaving 5 bases of the junction unmatched. Germline CDR1 and CDR2: MGHRA and YSYEKL. The CDR3 loop spans 15 amino acids. The CDR3 sequence is CASSQAGGWGQPQHF. DNA for the CDR3: TGCGCCAGCAGCCAAGCAGGGGGCTGGGGTCAGCCCCAGCATTTT.

V is TRBV19 and J is TRBJ1-1, with D uncertain. The ends were cut back, 1 base at V and 4 bases at J, with 7 bases in the middle. CDR3 size: 13 residues. Germline lookup yields CDR1 LNHDA and CDR2 SQIVND (reference sequence). The CDR3 DNA reads as TGTGCCAGTAGTATAGGACATCTCACTGAAGCTTTCTTT. Its protein product is CASSIGHLTEAFF.

The CDR3, as DNA: TGTGCCAGCAGCGTCGGGACAGGGCGCGAGCAGTACTTC. Its translation is CASSVGTGREQYF. V and J are TRBV27 and TRBJ2-7; 9 bases are shared with TRBD1. The V gene end was trimmed by 6 bases and the J gene end by 6 bases; junction bases not matched to a gene: 6. The CDR3 runs to 13 residues. The germline gives CDR1 MNHEY, CDR2 SMNVEV (reference sequence).

The chain has TRBV2 and TRBJ2-1; 7 nucleotides match TRBD2. This CDR3 comprises 15 residues. The ends lost 6 bases at V and 6 bases at J; junction bases unmatched: 11. Germline V gene data show CDR1 as SNHLY and CDR2 as FYNNEI. The CDR3 nucleotides read TGTGCCAGCAGGACGGGGACTAACAGAATCAATGAGCAGTTCTTC. This gives the protein CASRTGTNRINEQFF. Looking up the rest from reference TRBV2 and TRBJ2-1 gives the full variable domain: EPEVTQTPSHQVTQMGQEVILRCVPISNHLYFYWYRQILGQKVEFLVSFYNNEISEKSEIFDDQFSVERPDGSNFTLKIRSTKLEDSAMYFCASRTGTNRINEQFFGPGTRLTVL.

This clone occurred once. V and J are TRBV5-6 and TRBJ2-5, with TRBD1 identical over 12 bases. In germline, CDR1 is SGHDT, CDR2 YYEEEE. J lost 5 bases, V lost 2 bases, and 4 bases had no gene match. This CDR3 has 15 residues. The CDR3 DNA follows: TGTGCCAGCAGCTTAGGGACAGGGGGCTTGGAGACCCAGTACTTC. Protein product: CASSLGTGGLETQYF.

The DNA of the CDR3 is TGTGCCAGTAGATTAACAGGGGCTACCTACGAGCAGTACTTC. This encodes CASRLTGATYEQYF. The chain is built from TRBV19 and TRBJ2-7, with 7 bases that match TRBD1. The germline V gene has CDR1 LNHDA and CDR2 SQIVND (reference sequence). This CDR3 spans 14 amino acids. V lost 6 bases to trimming and J lost 2 bases; unmatched junction nucleotides: 7.

This clone was picked up one time. The CDR3 DNA is TGTGCCAGCAGTAATCCACCGGGACAGGGGGGGCATTTT. It yields the protein CASSNPPGQGGHF. The V gene is TRBV28, the J gene TRBJ1-5; the match to TRBD1 covers 11 bases. There are 13 residues in the CDR3. J lost 15 bases, V lost 5 bases, and 9 bases had no gene match. Per germline, CDR1 MDHEN and CDR2 SYDVKM.

J is TRBJ2-7 and V is TRBV7-8, with 9 bases fitting TRBD2. Germline V gene sequence: CDR1 SGHVS, CDR2 FQNEAQ. J gave up 5 bases and V 1 base, and 9 bases lay outside the gene matches. There are 16 residues in the CDR3. The CDR3 sequence: CASSLEWASGIHEQYF. In nucleotides, the CDR3 is TGTGCCAGCAGCTTAGAATGGGCTAGCGGGATCCACGAGCAGTACTTC.

This rearrangement joins TRBV19 to TRBJ2-1; 12 nucleotides match TRBD2. CDR1 is LNHDA, CDR2 SQIVND, per germline (reference sequence). This CDR3 is 15 amino acids long. Trimming at V came to 8 bases and at J to 7 bases, leaving 9 bases not matched to a gene. The CDR3 nucleotides are TGTGCCAGTTCCCTGACTAGCGGGAGTATAAATGAGCAGTTCTTC. Its protein product is CASSLTSGSINEQFF.

The rearrangement joins TRBV5-1 to TRBJ2-5; D may be TRBD2 (7 bases). V lost 4 bases and J 5 bases, leaving 12 bases between the germline ends. The germline V gene has CDR1 SGHRS and CDR2 YFSETQ. The CDR3 extends over 13 amino acids. The DNA of the CDR3 is TGCGCCAGCAGCGTAGGGGGGGTTGAGACCCAGTACTTC. Its protein product is CASSVGGVETQYF.

The rearrangement links TRBV4-1 to TRBJ2-1; 12 bases line up with TRBD2. The length of the CDR3 is 18 residues. V lost 3 bases and J lost 8; bases outside the gene matches: 14. CDR1 is MGHRA and CDR2 is YSYEKL in the germline V gene. As DNA, the CDR3 is TGCGCCAGCAGCCATCCCGGGGCTAGCGGGAGGGCCAGGCATGAGCAGTTCTTC. It encodes CASSHPGASGRARHEQFF.

This clone has just one count. V usage is TRBV2 and J usage is TRBJ2-7; possibly TRBD1 for D (5 bases). Trimming removed 8 bases from V and 6 bases from J, with 17 bases in between. This CDR3 contains 13 residues. Germline CDR1 and CDR2: SNHLY and FYNNEI. In DNA, the CDR3 is TGTGCCAGCCAAGGACAAGGAATGTCCGAGCAGTACTTC. The encoded protein is CASQGQGMSEQYF. The whole variable domain, filled in from reference TRBV2 and TRBJ2-7, reads EPEVTQTPSHQVTQMGQEVILRCVPISNHLYFYWYRQILGQKVEFLVSFYNNEISEKSEIFDDQFSVERPDGSNFTLKIRSTKLEDSAMYFCASQGQGMSEQYFGPGTRLTVT.

The CDR3 region is CASSYWTGQETQYF. In nucleotides, the CDR3 is TGTGCCAGCAGCTACTGGACAGGCCAAGAGACCCAGTACTTC. The chain carries TRBV7-2 and TRBJ2-5; 7 bases are a match to TRBD1. Trimming cost V 4 bases and J 1 base; bases outside gene matches: 3. Germline lookup yields CDR1 SGHTA and CDR2 FQGNSA. The CDR3 is made up of 14 amino acids.

J is TRBJ1-2 and V is TRBV5-1; no reliable D call. The V end lost 0 bases, the J end lost 2 bases, and 8 bases lay between the germline ends. CDR3 length: 14 amino acids. Germline values: CDR1 SGHRS, CDR2 YFSETQ. The CDR3 is CASSLGSVNYGYTF. As DNA, the CDR3 is TGCGCCAGCAGCTTGGGATCGGTCAACTATGGCTACACCTTC.

The chain carries TRBV7-2 and TRBJ2-3; TRBD2 agrees at 7 bases. Trimming took 5 bases from V and 1 from J; bases not matched to a gene: 9. This CDR3 has 16 residues. In germline, CDR1 is SGHTA, CDR2 FQGNSA. The CDR3 loop is CASSRSAGVGTDTQYF. The CDR3 coding sequence is TGTGCCAGCAGCCGGTCGGCGGGAGTTGGCACAGATACGCAGTATTTT.

The chain is built from TRBV7-2 and TRBJ1-1; no clear D gene. The CDR3 is 13 residues long. V gave up 4 bases and J gave up 11 bases, with 17 bases separating them. Germline-derived CDR1 and CDR2 are SGHTA and FQGNSA. CDR3 DNA: TGTGCCAGCAGCTCCCAAAGTGGGCCACCGGCTTTCTTT. It specifies CASSSQSGPPAFF.

The chain has TRBV4-1 and TRBJ1-5, with D perhaps matching TRBD1 (5 bases). Trimming took off 2 bases at V and 5 bases at J, with 16 bases between the two ends. The CDR3 covers 16 residues. CDR1 and CDR2 (germline): MGHRA, YSYEKL. The CDR3 sequence: CASSQYDSHPYQPQHF. CDR3 bases: TGCGCCAGCAGCCAATATGACAGCCACCCCTATCAGCCCCAGCATTTT.

The rearrangement joins TRBV7-2 to TRBJ2-2; 7 nucleotides match TRBD1. CDR1 is SGHTA, CDR2 FQGNSA, per germline. The CDR3 extends over 15 amino acids. With V trimmed by 3 bases and J by 6 bases, 7 bases remained unmatched. In DNA form, the CDR3 reads TGTGCCAGCAGCTTTAGGCAGGGGGTCGCCGGGGAGCTGTTTTTT. It is translated as CASSFRQGVAGELFF. The whole variable domain, filled in from reference TRBV7-2 and TRBJ2-2, reads GAGVSQSPSNKVTEKGKDVELRCDPISGHTALYWYRQSLGQGLEFLIYFQGNSAPDKSGLPSDRFSAERTGGSVSTLTIQRTQQEDSAVYLCASSFRQGVAGELFFGEGSRLTVL.